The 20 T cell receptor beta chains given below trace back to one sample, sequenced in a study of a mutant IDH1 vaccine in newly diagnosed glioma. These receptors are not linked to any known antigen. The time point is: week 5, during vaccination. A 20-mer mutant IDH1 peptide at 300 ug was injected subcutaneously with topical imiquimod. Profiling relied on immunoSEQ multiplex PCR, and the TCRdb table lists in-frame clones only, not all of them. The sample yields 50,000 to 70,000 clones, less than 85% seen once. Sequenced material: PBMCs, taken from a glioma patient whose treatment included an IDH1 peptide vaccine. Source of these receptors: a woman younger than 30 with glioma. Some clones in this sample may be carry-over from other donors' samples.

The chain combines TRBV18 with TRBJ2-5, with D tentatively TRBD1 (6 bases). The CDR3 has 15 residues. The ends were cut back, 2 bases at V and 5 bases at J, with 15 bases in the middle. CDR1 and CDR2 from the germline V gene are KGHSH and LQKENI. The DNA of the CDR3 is TGTGCCAGCTCACCAGGCCAGGGGAATGGGGAGACCCAGTACTTC. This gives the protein CASSPGQGNGETQYF.

This CDR3 is CASTQGWDQPQHF. The DNA for the CDR3 is TGTGCCAGCACCCAGGGTTGGGACCAGCCCCAGCATTTT. The chain links TRBV6-5 to TRBJ1-5; maybe TRBD1 (5 bases). The CDR3 consists of 13 residues. Trimming shortened V by 7 bases and J by 7 bases, and 14 bases separated the two germline ends. CDR1 is MNHEY and CDR2 is SVGAGI in the germline V gene.

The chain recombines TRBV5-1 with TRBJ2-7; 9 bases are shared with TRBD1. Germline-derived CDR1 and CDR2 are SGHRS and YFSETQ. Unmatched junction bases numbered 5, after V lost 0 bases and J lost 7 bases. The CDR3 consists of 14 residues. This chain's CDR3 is CASSLAGQGKEQYF. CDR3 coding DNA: TGCGCCAGCAGCTTGGCGGGACAGGGAAAAGAGCAGTACTTC.

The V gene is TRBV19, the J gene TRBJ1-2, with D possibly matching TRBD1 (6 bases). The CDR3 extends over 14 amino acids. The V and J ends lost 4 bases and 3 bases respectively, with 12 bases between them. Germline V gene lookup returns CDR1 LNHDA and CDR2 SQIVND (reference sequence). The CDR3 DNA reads TGTGCCAGTAGTACGGACAGCAATGACTATGGCTACACCTTC. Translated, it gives CASSTDSNDYGYTF.

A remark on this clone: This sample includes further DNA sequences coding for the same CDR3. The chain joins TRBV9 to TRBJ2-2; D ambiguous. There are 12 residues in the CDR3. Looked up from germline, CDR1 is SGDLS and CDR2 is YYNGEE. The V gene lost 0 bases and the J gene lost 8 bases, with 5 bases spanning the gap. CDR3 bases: TGTGCCAGCAGCGTAGTCGGAGGGGAGCTGTTTTTT. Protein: CASSVVGGELFF.

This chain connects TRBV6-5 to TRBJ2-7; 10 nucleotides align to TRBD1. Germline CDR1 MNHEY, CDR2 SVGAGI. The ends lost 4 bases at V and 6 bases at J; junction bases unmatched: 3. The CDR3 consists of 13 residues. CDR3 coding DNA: TGTGCCAGCAGTTTGACAGGGGGCGGCGAGCAGTACTTC. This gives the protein CASSLTGGGEQYF.

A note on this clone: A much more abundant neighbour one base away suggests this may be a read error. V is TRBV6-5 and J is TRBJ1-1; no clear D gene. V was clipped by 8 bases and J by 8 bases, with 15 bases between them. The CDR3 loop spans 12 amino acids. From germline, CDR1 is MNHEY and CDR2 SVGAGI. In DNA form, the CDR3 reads TGTGCCAGCCTATCCCACGACGGGGAAGCTTTCTTT. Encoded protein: CASLSHDGEAFF.

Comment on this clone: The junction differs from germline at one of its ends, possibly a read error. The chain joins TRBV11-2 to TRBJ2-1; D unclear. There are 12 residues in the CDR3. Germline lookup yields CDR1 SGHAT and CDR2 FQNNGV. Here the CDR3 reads CASRLGRSEQFF. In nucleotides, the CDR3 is TGTGCCAGCAGGTTAGGACGGTCTGAGCAGTTCTTC. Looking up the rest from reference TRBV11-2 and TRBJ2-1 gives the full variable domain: EAGVAQSPRYKIIEKRQSVAFWCNPISGHATLYWYQQILGQGPKLLIQFQNNGVVDDSQLPKDRFSAERLKGVDSTLKIQPAKLEDSAVYLCASRLGRSEQFFGPGTRLTVL.

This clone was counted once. DNA for the CDR3: TGTGCCAGCAGTGAACTTCCAGGGCGGCTTTCTGAGCAGTACTTC. Protein: CASSELPGRLSEQYF. The chain is built from TRBV6-1 and TRBJ2-7; maybe TRBD1 (5 bases). The CDR3 loop spans 15 amino acids. V gave up 2 bases and J gave up 7 bases, with 18 bases separating them. Germline CDR1 and CDR2: MNHNS and SASEGT.

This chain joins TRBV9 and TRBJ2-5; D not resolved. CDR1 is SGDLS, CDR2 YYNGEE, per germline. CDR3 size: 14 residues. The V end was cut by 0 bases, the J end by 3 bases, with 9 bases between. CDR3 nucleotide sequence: TGTGCCAGCAGCGTAGGAGCAAACGAAGAGACCCAGTACTTC. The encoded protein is CASSVGANEETQYF.

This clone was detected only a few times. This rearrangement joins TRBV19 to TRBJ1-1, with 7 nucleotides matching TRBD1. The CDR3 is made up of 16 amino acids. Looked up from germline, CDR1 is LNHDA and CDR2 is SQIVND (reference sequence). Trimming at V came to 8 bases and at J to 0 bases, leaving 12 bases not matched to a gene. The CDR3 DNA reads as TGTGCCAGTCACAGCTTCCACACAGGGGTGAACACTGAAGCTTTCTTT. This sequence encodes CASHSFHTGVNTEAFF. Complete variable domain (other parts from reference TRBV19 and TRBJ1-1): DGGITQSPKYLFRKEGQNVTLSCEQNLNHDAMYWYRQDPGQGLRLIYYSQIVNDFQKGDIAEGYSVSREKKESFPLTVTSAQKNPTAFYLCASHSFHTGVNTEAFFGQGTRLTVV.

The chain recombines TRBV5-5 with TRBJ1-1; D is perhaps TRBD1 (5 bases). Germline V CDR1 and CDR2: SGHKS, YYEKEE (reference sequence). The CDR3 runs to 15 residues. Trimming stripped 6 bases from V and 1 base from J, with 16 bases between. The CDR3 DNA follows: TGTGCCAGCAACTCCCAGGGAACTAAGAACACTGAAGCTTTCTTT. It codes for CASNSQGTKNTEAFF.

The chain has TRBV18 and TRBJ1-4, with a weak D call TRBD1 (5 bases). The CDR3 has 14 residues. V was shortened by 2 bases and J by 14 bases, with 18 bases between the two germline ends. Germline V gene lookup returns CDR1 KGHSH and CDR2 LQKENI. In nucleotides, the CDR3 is TGTGCCAGCTCACCAATTAAGGGGAACAGCCGGCTGTTTTTT. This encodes CASSPIKGNSRLFF.

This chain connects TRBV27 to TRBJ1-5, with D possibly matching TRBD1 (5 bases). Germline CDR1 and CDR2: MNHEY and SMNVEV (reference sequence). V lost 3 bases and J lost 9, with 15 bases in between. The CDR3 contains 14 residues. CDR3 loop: CASSLSGGGRPQHF. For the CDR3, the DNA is TGTGCCAGCAGTTTGAGTGGGGGGGGAAGGCCCCAGCATTTT.

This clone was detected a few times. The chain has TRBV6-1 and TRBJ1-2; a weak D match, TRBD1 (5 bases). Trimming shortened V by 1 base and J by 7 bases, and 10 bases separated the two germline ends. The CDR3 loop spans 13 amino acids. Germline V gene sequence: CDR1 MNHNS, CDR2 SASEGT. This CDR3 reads CASSEEGHSGYTF. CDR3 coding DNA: TGTGCCAGCAGTGAAGAGGGGCACAGTGGCTACACCTTC.

CDR3 coding DNA: TGCGCCAGCAGCTTTTTAGCGGACCAAGAGACCCAGTACTTC. Its translation: CASSFLADQETQYF. The J gene is TRBJ2-5, the V gene TRBV5-1; D possibly corresponds to TRBD2 (6 bases). Deletions cut 2 bases from V and 0 bases from J, with 8 bases between. The CDR3 runs 14 residues. Germline values: CDR1 SGHRS, CDR2 YFSETQ.

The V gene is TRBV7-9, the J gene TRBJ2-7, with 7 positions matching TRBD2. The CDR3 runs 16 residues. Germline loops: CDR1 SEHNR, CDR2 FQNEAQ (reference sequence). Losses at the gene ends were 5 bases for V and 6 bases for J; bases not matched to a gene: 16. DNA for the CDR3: TGTGCCAGCAGCCCACAGACGAGACTAGCTGCGGGCGAGCAGTACTTC. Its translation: CASSPQTRLAAGEQYF.

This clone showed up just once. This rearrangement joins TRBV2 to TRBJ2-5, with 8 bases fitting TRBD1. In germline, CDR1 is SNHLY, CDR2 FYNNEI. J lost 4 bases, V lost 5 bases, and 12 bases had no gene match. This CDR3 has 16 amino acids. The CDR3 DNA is TGTGCCAGCAGTTTCACTCAAGGACAGGGTCGAGAGACCCAGTACTTC. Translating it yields CASSFTQGQGRETQYF.

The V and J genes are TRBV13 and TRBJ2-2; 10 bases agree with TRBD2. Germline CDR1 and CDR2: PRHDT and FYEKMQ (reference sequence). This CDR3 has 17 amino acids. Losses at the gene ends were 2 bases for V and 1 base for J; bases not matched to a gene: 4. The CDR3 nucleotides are TGTGCCAGCAGCTTAAGGACTAGCGGACTGAACACCGGGGAGCTGTTTTTT. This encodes CASSLRTSGLNTGELFF.

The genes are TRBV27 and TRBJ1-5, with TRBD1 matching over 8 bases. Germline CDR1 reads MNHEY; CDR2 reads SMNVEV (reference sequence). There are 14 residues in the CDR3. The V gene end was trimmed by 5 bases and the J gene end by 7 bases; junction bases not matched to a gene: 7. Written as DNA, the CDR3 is TGTGCCAGCAGTGATGGACAGGGTTGGCAGCCCCAGCATTTT. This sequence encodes CASSDGQGWQPQHF.